This TCR beta chain emerged from a study of synovial regulatory T cells in juvenile arthritis. This clone is identified as medium-sized from frequency. From germline, CDR1 is SGHDN and CDR2 FVKESK. The CDR3 sequence is 13 residues long. The entry carries no DNA sequence. TCRdb's copy holds only in-frame clones and misses some; the assay was immunoSEQ multiplex PCR. This table holds some 6,000 clones. The sequenced material came from Treg cells from blood. Documented subset: remaining (HLA-DR-negative) circulating blood Treg cells. The TCR originated in a donor between 2 and 29 years old with juvenile idiopathic arthritis. The chain couples TRBV14 to TRBJ2-7; the TCRdb D gene call, TRBD2, has no DNA to confirm it. The CDR3 is CASSLTSKHEQYF.